The entry that follows covers one TCR beta chain sequence. The target antigen is unknown. Generated by immunoSEQ multiplex PCR, the TCRdb table keeps only in-frame clones and is missing some. Of almost 100,000 clones listed, roughly 92% were seen once; the top ten hold 2.8%. There was relapse after autologous stem cell transplantation in every patient, and there was variation in brentuximab vedotin exposure. Progressive disease, partial response or complete response was each patient's best response. These data belong to a study of PD-1 blockade in classical Hodgkin lymphoma. Overall study results and limits: The study found complete responders had baseline diversity similar to newly diagnosed patients. Newly diagnosed patients reportedly trailed healthy donors in baseline TCR diversity. Some patients started nivolumab under 1 year after ASCT, and they were excluded.

Trimming took 8 bases from V and 0 from J, leaving 17 bases between them. The CDR3 length is 16 residues. This specimen consisted of peripheral blood mononuclear cells (PBMCs), obtained at baseline. This clonotype originated in a human donor with classical Hodgkin lymphoma. The rearrangement links TRBV23-1 to TRBJ2-1; unclear D gene. TRBV23-1 counts as an open reading frame of uncertain function. The CDR3 here is CASSFYRQSSYNEQFF. The CDR3 bases are TGCGCCAGCTCCTTCTATCGGCAGAGCTCCTACAATGAGCAGTTCTTC.